This T cell receptor (beta chain) was sequenced in a study of blood T cell repertoires in COVID-19. At the level of the study: From the United States, Italy and Spain came samples of acute and convalescent COVID-19. The analysed material was cDNA or gDNA that came from T cells, B-cell-depleted T cells, or PBMCs.

The V gene end was trimmed by 1 base and the J gene end by 9 bases; junction bases not matched to a gene: 9. Per the germline V gene, CDR1 is LGHDT and CDR2 is YNNKEL (reference sequence). The CDR3 has 16 amino acids. Authors' data handling: Amplification of reference gene primers provided the estimated nucleated cell counts. Assay used: immunoSEQ multiplex PCR; TCRdb lists only in-frame clones, some missing. V and J calls and clone size follow that table, whereas D and trimming were derived from the DNA. The repertoire holds 150,000 or so clones, with around 86% as singletons. Sequenced input: peripheral blood. The rearrangement uses TRBV3-1 (or the pseudogene TRBV3-2) and TRBJ2-1, with TRBD1 matching over 10 bases. The TCR sequence derives from a man older than 75 with acute or convalescent COVID-19. The CDR3 is CASSQAGQGSLGEQFF. DNA of the CDR3: TGTGCCAGCAGCCAAGCGGGACAGGGGTCGTTAGGTGAGCAGTTCTTC.